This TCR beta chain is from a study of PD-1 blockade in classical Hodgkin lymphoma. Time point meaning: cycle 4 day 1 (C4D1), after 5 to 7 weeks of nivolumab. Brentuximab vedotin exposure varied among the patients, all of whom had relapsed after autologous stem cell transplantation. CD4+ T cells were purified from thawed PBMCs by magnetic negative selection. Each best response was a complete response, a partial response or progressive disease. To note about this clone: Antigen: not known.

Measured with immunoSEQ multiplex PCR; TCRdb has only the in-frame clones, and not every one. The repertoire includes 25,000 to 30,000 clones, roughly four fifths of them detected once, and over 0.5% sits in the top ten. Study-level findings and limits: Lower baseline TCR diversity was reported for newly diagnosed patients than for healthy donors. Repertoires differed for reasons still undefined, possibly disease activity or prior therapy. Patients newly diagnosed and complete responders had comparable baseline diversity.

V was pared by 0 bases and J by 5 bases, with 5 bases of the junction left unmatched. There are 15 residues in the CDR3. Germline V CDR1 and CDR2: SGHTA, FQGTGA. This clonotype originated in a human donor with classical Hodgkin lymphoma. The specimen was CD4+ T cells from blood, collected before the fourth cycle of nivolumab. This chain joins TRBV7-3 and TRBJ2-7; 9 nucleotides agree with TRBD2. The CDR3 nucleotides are TGTGCCAGCAGCTTAACGCCACTAGCGGGCCACGAGCAGTACTTC. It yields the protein CASSLTPLAGHEQYF.